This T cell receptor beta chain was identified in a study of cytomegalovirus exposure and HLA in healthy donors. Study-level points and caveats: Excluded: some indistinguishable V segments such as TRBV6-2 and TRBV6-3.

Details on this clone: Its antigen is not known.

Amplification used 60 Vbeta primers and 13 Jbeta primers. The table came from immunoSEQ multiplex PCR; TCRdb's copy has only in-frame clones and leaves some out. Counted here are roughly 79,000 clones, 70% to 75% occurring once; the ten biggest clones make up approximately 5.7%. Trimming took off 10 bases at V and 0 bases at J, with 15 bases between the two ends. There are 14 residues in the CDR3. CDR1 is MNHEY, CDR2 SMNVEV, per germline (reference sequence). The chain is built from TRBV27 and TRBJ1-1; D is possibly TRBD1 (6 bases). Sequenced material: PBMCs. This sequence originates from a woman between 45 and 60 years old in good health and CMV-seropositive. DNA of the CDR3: TGTGCCACACGGACAGAGATCATGAACACTGAAGCTTTCTTT. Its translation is CATRTEIMNTEAFF.